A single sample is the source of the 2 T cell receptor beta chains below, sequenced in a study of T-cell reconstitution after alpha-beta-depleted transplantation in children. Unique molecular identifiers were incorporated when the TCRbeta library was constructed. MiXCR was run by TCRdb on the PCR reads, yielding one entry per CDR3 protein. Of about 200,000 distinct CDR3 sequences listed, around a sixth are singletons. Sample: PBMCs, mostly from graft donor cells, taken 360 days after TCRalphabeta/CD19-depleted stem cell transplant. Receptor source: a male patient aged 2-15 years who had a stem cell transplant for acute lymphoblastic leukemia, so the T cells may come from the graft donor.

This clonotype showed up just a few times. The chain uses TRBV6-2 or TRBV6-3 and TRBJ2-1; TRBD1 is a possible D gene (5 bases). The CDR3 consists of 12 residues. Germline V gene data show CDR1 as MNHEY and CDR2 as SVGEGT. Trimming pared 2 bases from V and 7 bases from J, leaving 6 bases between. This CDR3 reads CASSYRGNEQFF. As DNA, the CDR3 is TGTGCCAGCAGTTACAGGGGAAATGAGCAGTTCTTC.

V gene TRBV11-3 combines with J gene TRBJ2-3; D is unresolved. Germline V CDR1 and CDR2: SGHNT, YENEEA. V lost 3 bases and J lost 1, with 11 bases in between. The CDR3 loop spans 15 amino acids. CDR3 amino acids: CASSFDGGGTDTQYF. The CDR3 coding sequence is TGTGCCAGCAGCTTTGACGGTGGGGGCACAGATACGCAGTATTTT.